The TCR beta chain described here comes from a study of beta chain features in type 1 diabetes listed by TCRdb under 2018. Context from the whole study: Mean age, gender distribution, total cell number and subset yield were not different between patients and healthy donors. A total of around 110,000,000 sorted cells were examined across all samples, and RNA yield correlated strongly with the number of cells per subset. The study compared TCRB repertoires of sorted circulating CD4+ T cell subsets between recently diagnosed type 1 diabetes patients and matched healthy donors. Regulatory and stem cell-like memory subsets were isolated from only 8 patients and 8 healthy donors, whereas naive and central memory subsets came from all 28 donors.

Results and caveats for the whole study, not just this receptor: At VDJ recombination sites, patients with type 1 diabetes made fewer insertions and deleted more nucleotides, a pattern implying thymic rearrangement abnormalities. Because cDNA was sequenced instead of genomic DNA, highly expressing activated cells could be over-represented, though the groups showed no difference in activation or CD3 levels. Type 1 diabetes patients showed a moderate but significant shortening of TCRB CDR3 length in all four CD4+ subsets. PCR might favor shorter templates, but patient and control samples were amplified and corrected together, so any skew would affect both groups equally. Naive, central memory and regulatory TCRB repertoires appeared to be more alike among patients than among healthy donors. Because the HLA sub-analyses included only small numbers of individuals, any influence of HLA type on TCRB rearrangement was left unresolved.

Each donor gave one peripheral blood draw, averaging roughly 100 mL, which was collected into heparinised tubes. Using a panel that included CD45RO, CCR7, CD25, CD127, CD95 and CD27, naive, central memory, regulatory and stem cell-like memory CD4+ T cells were sorted on a BD FACSAria II. Purity was above 95% for every sorted population. Right away, PBMCs were isolated by Lymphoprep density gradient centrifugation and were stained directly, with no culture step. So that batch effects would be minimized, each experiment stained and sorted samples in pairs, pairing one healthy donor with one patient. The junction shows trimming of 6 bases on V and 0 bases on J, and the gene matches do not reach 7 bases of it. CDR1 SEHNR and CDR2 FQNEAQ are derived from the germline V gene (reference sequence). The CDR3 sequence holds 17 residues, the cysteine and phenylalanine included. Just CDR3 DNA is preserved here, 51 bases in frame from base 1.

A remark on this clone: The target of this receptor is not known. Base qualities were left out, and no much larger clone turns up one base away.

All of the isolated RNA was reverse transcribed with the High Capacity cDNA Reverse Transcription Kit, so expressed TCRB transcripts were sequenced. Deep immunoSEQ sequencing was performed on naive, central memory and regulatory T cell samples, with an average of around 3.5 million total reads per sample. After sorted cells were lysed in RLT buffer, RNA was extracted with DNase-treated RNeasy Micro or Mini kits, with the choice depending on cell number. To prevent cross-contamination, each cell subset was processed individually, whereas patient and healthy donor samples were processed jointly. TCRB sequences were amplified from cDNA with the immunoSEQ multiplex PCR, producing 87-bp fragments spanning the CDR3 region. The amplicons were sequenced using the Illumina HiSeq platform. In the paper's pipeline: PCR bias was corrected computationally using synthetic template baselines, and reads within Hamming distance 2 were collapsed, with unmergeable singletons discarded. Reads were aligned against IMGT so that V, D and J genes, CDR3 length and insertions or deletions at six rearrangement sites could be assigned. Within each subset, clonotype counts were normalized to sorted cell number, and only after that were true diversity and Gini coefficients computed with the tcR R package. Repertoire sharing was quantified using the overlap coefficient calculated on TCRB nucleotide sequences. Out-of-frame TCRB sequences from naive cells were analyzed as a proxy for the pre-selection repertoire. Sourced from immuneACCESS, this table was stored by TCRdb with only in-frame sequences that have V and J called. A share of the clones is absent; for the studies checked, an unresolved V gene accounts for under half, and the remainder has no known explanation. The DNA was the basis for D and trimming; V, J and clone size are from that table. This sample has roughly 240,000 clones in its table, and over 12% of those were observed once. The ten biggest clones cover around 0.03% of the sample.

The receptor's source is a woman between 40 and 50 years old in good health. Material for sequencing was naive CD4+ T cells from blood. The cell subset or site label of this sample denotes: true naive CD4+ T cells. The chain is assembled from TRBV7-9 and TRBJ1-6; the junction holds 8 bases that match TRBD1. DNA sequence: TGTGCCAGCAGTGCGACAGGGGTGAGCTCCTATAATTCACCCCTCCACTTT. Its coded protein is CASSATGVSSYNSPLHF.